This T cell receptor beta chain was found in a study of T cells after yellow fever vaccination. Generation of TCR cDNA used 5'RACE template switching (which added a universal primer site and UMIs). TCRdb redid the calling of the 5' RACE reads with MiXCR, one entry per CDR3 protein. The data contain hundreds of thousands of distinct CDR3 sequences, approximately 15% of them singletons. In the case of this clonotype: What it binds is unknown.

Study results and caveats: The secondary response showed a weaker magnitude and a faster peak, day 5 versus 15. Just a small share of clonotypes turned up in the CD4 compartment as well as the CD8 compartment.

This material consisted of PBMCs, taken on the day of the yellow fever booster vaccination. This receptor was identified in a man aged 30-40 years who received the YFV17D yellow fever vaccine.

The CDR3 sequence is CSVEKFGQGAYEQYF. DNA for the CDR3: TGCAGCGTTGAGAAGTTTGGACAGGGCGCCTACGAGCAGTACTTC. V gene TRBV29-1 combines with J gene TRBJ2-7; 8 bases map to TRBD1. The V and J ends lost 3 bases and 2 bases, in that order; junction bases with no gene match: 9. The CDR3 extends over 15 amino acids. Germline CDR1 is SQVTM and CDR2 is ANQGSEA.